The clone carrying this TCR beta chain occurred a few times. Antigen unknown. These data come from a study of CD4 T cells in relation to SARS-CoV-2 and coronaviruses. CD4+ T cells from unexposed donors were obtained before the COVID-19 pandemic (2011-2018). CD4+ T cells were isolated from the cells after around 11 days of culture. General study results and limits: About 64% of donors had memory CD4+ clonotypes crossrecognizing SARS-CoV-2 and common cold coronavirus spike.

Trimming removed 0 bases at V and 0 bases at J, with 6 bases between. The CDR3 runs to 15 residues. CDR1 is LNHDA, CDR2 SQIVND, per germline (reference sequence). TCRdb's copy holds only in-frame clones and misses some; the assay was immunoSEQ multiplex PCR. The table includes 15,000 to 20,000 clones, about 76% detected once. This sequence joins TRBV19 and TRBJ2-1; D unresolved. The sequence came from a human donor in good health. The sequenced material came from CD4+ T cells from PBMCs, cultured in vitro. The DNA for the CDR3 is TGTGCCAGTAGTATAGAACGTCTCTCCTACAATGAGCAGTTCTTC. Translated, it gives CASSIERLSYNEQFF.